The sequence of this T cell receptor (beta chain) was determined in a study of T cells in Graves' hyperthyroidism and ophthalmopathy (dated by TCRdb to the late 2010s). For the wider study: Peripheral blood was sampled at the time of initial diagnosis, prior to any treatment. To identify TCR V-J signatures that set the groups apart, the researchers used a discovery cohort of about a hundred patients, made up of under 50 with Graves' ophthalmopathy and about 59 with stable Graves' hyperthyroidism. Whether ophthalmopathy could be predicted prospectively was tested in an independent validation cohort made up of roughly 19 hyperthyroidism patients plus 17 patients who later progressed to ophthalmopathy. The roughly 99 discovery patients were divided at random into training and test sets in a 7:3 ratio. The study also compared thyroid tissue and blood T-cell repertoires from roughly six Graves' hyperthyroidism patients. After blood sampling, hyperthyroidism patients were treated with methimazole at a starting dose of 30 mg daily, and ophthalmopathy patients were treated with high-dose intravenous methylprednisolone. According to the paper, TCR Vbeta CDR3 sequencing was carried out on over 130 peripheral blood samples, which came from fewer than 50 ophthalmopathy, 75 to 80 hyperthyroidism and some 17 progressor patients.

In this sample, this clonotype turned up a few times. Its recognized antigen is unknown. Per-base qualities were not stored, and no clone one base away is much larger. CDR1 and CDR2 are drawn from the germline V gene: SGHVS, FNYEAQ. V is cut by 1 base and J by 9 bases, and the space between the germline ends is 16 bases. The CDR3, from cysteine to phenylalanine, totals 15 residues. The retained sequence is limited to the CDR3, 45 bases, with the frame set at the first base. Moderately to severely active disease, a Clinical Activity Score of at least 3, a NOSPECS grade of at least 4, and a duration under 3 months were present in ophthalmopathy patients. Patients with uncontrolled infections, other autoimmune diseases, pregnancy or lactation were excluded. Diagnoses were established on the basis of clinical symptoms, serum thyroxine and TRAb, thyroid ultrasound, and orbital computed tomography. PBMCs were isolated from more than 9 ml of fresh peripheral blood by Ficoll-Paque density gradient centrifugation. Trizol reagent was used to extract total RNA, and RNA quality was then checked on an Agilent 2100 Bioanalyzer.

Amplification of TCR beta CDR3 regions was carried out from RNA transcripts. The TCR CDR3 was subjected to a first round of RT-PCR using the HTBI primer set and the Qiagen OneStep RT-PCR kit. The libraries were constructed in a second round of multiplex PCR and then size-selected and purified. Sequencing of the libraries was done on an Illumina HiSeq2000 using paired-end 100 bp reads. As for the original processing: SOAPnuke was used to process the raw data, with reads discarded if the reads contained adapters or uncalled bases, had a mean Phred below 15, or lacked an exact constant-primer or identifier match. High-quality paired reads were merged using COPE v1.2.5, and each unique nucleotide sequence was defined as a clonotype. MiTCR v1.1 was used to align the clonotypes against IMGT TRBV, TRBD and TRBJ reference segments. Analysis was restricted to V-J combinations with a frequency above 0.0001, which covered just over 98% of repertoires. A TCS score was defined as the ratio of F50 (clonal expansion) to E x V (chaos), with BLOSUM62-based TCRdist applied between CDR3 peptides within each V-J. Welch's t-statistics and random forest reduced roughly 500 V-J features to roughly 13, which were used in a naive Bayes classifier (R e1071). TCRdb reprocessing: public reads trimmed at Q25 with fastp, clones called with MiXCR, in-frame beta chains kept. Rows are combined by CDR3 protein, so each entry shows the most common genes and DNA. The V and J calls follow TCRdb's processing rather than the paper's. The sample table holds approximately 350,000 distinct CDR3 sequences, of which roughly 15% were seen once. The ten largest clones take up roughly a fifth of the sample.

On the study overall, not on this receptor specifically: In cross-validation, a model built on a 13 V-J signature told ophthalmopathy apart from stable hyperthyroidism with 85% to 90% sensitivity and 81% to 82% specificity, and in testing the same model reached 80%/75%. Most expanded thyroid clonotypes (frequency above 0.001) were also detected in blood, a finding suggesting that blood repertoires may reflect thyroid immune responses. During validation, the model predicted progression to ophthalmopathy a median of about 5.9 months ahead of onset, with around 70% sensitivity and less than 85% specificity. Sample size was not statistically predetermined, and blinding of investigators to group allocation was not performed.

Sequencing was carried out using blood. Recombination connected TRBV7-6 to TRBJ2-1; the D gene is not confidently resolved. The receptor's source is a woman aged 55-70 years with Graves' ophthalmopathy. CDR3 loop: CASSLERNQRPEQFF. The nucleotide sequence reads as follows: TGTGCCAGCAGCTTAGAGAGAAACCAGAGGCCTGAGCAGTTCTTC.